A single TCR beta chain is shown here with its context. Its specificity is not known. The PCR employed 60 Vbeta primers together with 13 Jbeta primers. Clones were read by immunoSEQ multiplex PCR, and TCRdb kept only the in-frame ones, dropping some. The sample holds fewer than 200,000 clones; 87% are singletons and the top ten take 0.2% to 0.3%. The sample originates from a study of cytomegalovirus exposure and HLA in healthy donors. In the study overall: One earlier analysis, a look at 180 million or so T cells, found more than 100 million unique TCR beta sequences. Study findings and constraints: In an earlier analysis, in 620 or so donors, most V segments appeared productive either ~90% or ~30% of the time.

In germline, CDR1 is SQVTM, CDR2 ANQGSEA. CDR3 length: 13 residues. Trimming stripped 7 bases from V and 4 bases from J, with 16 bases between. Sequencing was done on a sample of PBMCs. This clonotype originated in a girl less than two years old in good health and CMV-seronegative. The chain uses TRBV29-1 and TRBJ1-1; no firm D call. The CDR3 sequence is CSAGGVVGTEAFF. Written as DNA, the CDR3 is TGCAGCGCTGGCGGGGTGGTGGGCACTGAAGCTTTCTTT.